This T cell receptor beta chain was captured in a study of cytomegalovirus exposure and HLA in healthy donors. Study background: Prior work identified around 100 million unique TCR beta sequences in 150 million to 200 million T cells. General study findings and limits: Immune exposure data for these donors was limited to CMV serostatus.

With respect to this clone: What it recognizes is unknown.

The CDR3 covers 14 residues. J lost 2 bases, V lost 2 bases, and 0 bases had no gene match. The germline gives CDR1 KGHSH, CDR2 LQKENI. 13 Jbeta primers and 60 Vbeta primers were used for the PCR. Libraries were prepared by immunoSEQ multiplex PCR; TCRdb keeps only in-frame clonotypes and omits some of them. Its table lists 100,000 to 150,000 clones. This receptor was identified in a man aged 18-30 years in good health and CMV-seronegative. V gene TRBV18 combines with J gene TRBJ2-7; 10 nucleotides match TRBD1. The specimen was PBMCs. Here the CDR3 reads CASSPGTGAYEQYF. CDR3 in DNA: TGTGCCAGCTCACCAGGGACAGGGGCCTACGAGCAGTACTTC.